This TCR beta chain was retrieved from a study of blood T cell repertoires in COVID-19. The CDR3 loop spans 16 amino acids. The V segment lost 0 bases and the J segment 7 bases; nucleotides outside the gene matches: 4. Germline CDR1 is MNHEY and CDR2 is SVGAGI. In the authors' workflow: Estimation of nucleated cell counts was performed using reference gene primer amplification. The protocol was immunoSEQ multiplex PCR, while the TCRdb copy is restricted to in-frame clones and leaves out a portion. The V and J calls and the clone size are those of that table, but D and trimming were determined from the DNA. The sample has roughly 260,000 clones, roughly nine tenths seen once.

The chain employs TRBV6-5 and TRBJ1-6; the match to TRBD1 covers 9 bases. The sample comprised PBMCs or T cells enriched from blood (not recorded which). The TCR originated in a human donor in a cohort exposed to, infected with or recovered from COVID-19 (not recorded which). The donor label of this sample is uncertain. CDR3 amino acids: CASSYSGTGRNSPLHF. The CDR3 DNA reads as TGTGCCAGCAGTTACTCGGGGACAGGGCGAAATTCACCCCTCCACTTT.